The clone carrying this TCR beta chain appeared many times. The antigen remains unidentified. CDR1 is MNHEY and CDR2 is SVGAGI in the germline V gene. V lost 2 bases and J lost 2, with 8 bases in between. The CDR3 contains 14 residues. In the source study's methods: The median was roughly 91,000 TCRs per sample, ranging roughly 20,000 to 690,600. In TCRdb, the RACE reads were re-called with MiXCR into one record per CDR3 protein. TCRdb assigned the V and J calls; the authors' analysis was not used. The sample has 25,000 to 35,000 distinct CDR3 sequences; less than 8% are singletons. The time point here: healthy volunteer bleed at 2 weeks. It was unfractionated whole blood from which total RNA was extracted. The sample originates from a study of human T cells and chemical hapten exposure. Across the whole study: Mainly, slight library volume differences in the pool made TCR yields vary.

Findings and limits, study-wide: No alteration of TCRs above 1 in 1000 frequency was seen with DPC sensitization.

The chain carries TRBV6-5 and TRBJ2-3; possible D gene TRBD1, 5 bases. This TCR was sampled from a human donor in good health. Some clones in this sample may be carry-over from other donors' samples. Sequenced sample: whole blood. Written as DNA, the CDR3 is TGTGCCAGCAGTTACGCCAGGGACACAGATACGCAGTATTTT. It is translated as CASSYARDTDTQYF.